Below are 15 T cell receptor beta chains sequenced from a single sample in a study of immune cell composition in non-small cell lung cancer. Produced via immunoSEQ multiplex PCR; TCRdb's table is partial and in-frame only. The table shows several thousand clones, with about three quarters occurring only once. Normal lung was sampled as far from the tumour as possible, at least 3 cm. Sequenced: non-adjacent lung tissue. These receptors all stem from a human donor with non-small cell lung cancer.

The chain recombines TRBV28 with TRBJ2-7; TRBD2 is a possible D gene (7 bases). Germline CDR1 reads MDHEN; CDR2 reads SYDVKM. The CDR3 is made up of 15 amino acids. The V end was cut by 3 bases, the J end by 3 bases, with 15 bases between. CDR3 protein: CASSLLGGELYEQYF. The CDR3 DNA follows: TGTGCCAGCAGTTTGTTAGGGGGGGAACTCTACGAGCAGTACTTC.

This clone was seen a handful of times. This chain links TRBV28 with TRBJ2-1, with D hard to call. Trimming pared 5 bases from V and 6 bases from J, leaving 14 bases between. CDR3 length: 14 amino acids. Germline loops: CDR1 MDHEN, CDR2 SYDVKM. This CDR3 reads CASSPEKRSNEQFF. The CDR3 DNA is TGTGCCAGCAGTCCCGAGAAGAGGAGCAATGAGCAGTTCTTC.

This chain uses TRBV7-3 with TRBJ2-1; perhaps TRBD2 as D (5 bases). V was trimmed by 2 bases and J by 5 bases, leaving 13 bases between them. The germline V gene has CDR1 SGHTA and CDR2 FQGTGA. The CDR3 length is 15 residues. CDR3 sequence: CASSLGGPGDNEQFF. CDR3 coding DNA: TGTGCCAGCAGCTTAGGCGGGCCCGGCGACAATGAGCAGTTCTTC. The full variable domain, its missing parts supplied by reference TRBV7-3 and TRBJ2-1, is GAGVSQTPSNKVTEKGKYVELRCDPISGHTALYWYRQSLGQGPEFLIYFQGTGAADDSGLPNDRFFAVRPEGSVSTLKIQRTERGDSAVYLCASSLGGPGDNEQFFGPGTRLTVL.

The chain links TRBV5-1 to TRBJ1-1; the D gene is possibly TRBD1 (6 bases). The CDR3 consists of 15 residues. CDR1 is SGHRS and CDR2 is YFSETQ in the germline V gene. Deletions cut 2 bases from V and 6 bases from J, with 17 bases between. DNA of the CDR3: TGCGCCAGCAGCTTCAACAGGGATTCTAGGGCTGAAGCTTTCTTT. Amino acids: CASSFNRDSRAEAFF.

The V gene is TRBV7-6, the J gene TRBJ2-1; TRBD1 matches at 9 bases. With V trimmed by 5 bases and J by 5 bases, 7 bases remained unmatched. The V gene's germline CDR1 is SGHVS and CDR2 FNYEAQ. The CDR3 consists of 15 residues. This CDR3 reads CASSVGTGRNNEQFF. The CDR3 coding sequence is TGTGCCAGCAGCGTCGGGACAGGGAGGAACAATGAGCAGTTCTTC.

Relative to its sample, this clone is large. The V gene is TRBV13, the J gene TRBJ2-2; D is unclear. This CDR3 region has 16 residues. The germline V gene encodes CDR1 PRHDT and CDR2 FYEKMQ (reference sequence). V was trimmed by 4 bases and J by 3 bases, leaving 15 bases between them. CDR3 sequence reads: CASSSFSSGDTGELFF. The CDR3 bases are TGTGCCAGCAGCTCTTTCTCGTCCGGAGACACCGGGGAGCTGTTTTTT.

The CDR3 DNA reads TGTGCCAGCAGCTTAGGTCCAGGGCAAGAGACCCAGTACTTC. Translating gives CASSLGPGQETQYF. The rearrangement joins TRBV11-3 to TRBJ2-5, with a possible D match to TRBD1 (5 bases). The CDR3 is made up of 14 amino acids. Germline V gene lookup returns CDR1 SGHNT and CDR2 YENEEA. V dropped 1 base and J dropped 2 bases, with 8 bases sitting between them.

V usage is TRBV4-1 and J usage is TRBJ2-1; maybe TRBD1 (5 bases). The CDR3 sequence is 12 residues long. Per the germline V gene, CDR1 is MGHRA and CDR2 is YSYEKL. V shed 5 bases and J shed 4 bases, with 6 bases lying between them. CDR3 sequence (DNA): TGCGCCAGCAGCGACAGATACAATGAGCAGTTCTTC. Protein sequence: CASSDRYNEQFF.

This clone was counted a few times. The chain has TRBV11-1 and TRBJ1-1, with 9 bases lining up with TRBD1. This CDR3 has 15 residues. Unmatched junction bases numbered 8, after V lost 5 bases and J lost 4 bases. Germline CDR1 is SGHAT and CDR2 is FQDESV (reference sequence). The CDR3 is CASSSPGQGPTEAFF. CDR3 coding DNA: TGTGCCAGCAGCAGTCCGGGACAGGGCCCCACTGAAGCTTTCTTT.

This chain links TRBV7-2 with TRBJ2-7, with unresolved D. Germline CDR1 and CDR2: SGHTA and FQGNSA. V shed 2 bases and J shed 7 bases, with 12 bases lying between them. The CDR3 spans 13 residues. The CDR3 loop reads CASSLWSATEQYF. As DNA, the CDR3 is TGTGCCAGCAGCTTATGGTCAGCGACGGAGCAGTACTTC. The full variable domain, with the rest looked up from reference TRBV7-2 and TRBJ2-7, is GAGVSQSPSNKVTEKGKDVELRCDPISGHTALYWYRQSLGQGLEFLIYFQGNSAPDKSGLPSDRFSAERTGGSVSTLTIQRTQQEDSAVYLCASSLWSATEQYFGPGTRLTVT.

This chain uses TRBV2 with TRBJ2-5; no clear D gene. The CDR3 length is 12 residues. Trimming shortened V by 3 bases and J by 5 bases, and 7 bases separated the two germline ends. Germline lookup yields CDR1 SNHLY and CDR2 FYNNEI. In DNA form, the CDR3 reads TGTGCCAGCAGTGAGAGGTGGGAGACCCAGTACTTC. Protein sequence: CASSERWETQYF.

A few counts support this clone. V is TRBV5-1 and J is TRBJ1-1; possibly TRBD1 for D (5 bases). Between the trimmed V and J ends, which lost 6 bases and 1 base, there was a span of 16 bases. CDR1 is SGHRS and CDR2 is YFSETQ in the germline V gene. This CDR3 contains 15 residues. The DNA for the CDR3 is TGCGCCAGCACCCCTCTAAGCACAGGGAACACTGAAGCTTTCTTT. It codes for CASTPLSTGNTEAFF.

This chain connects TRBV18 to TRBJ2-4, with 7 nucleotides matching TRBD2. Losses at the gene ends were 3 bases for V and 2 bases for J; bases not matched to a gene: 4. CDR3 length equals 15 residues. Germline V gene lookup returns CDR1 KGHSH and CDR2 LQKENI. The CDR3 DNA follows: TGTGCCAGCTCACCCGGAGCGGGGACCAAAAACATTCAGTACTTC. Protein sequence: CASSPGAGTKNIQYF.

The CDR3 is CASSLVSGGRGYTF. Here the CDR3 DNA reads TGTGCCAGCAGCTTAGTTTCGGGGGGAAGGGGCTACACCTTC. The gene calls are TRBV7-8 and TRBJ1-2, with D maybe TRBD1 (5 bases). Germline CDR1 is SGHVS and CDR2 is FQNEAQ. Trimming cost V 1 base and J 8 bases, with 14 bases left between them. The CDR3 spans 14 residues. The variable domain in full, completed from reference TRBV7-8 and TRBJ1-2, reads GAGVSQSPRYKVAKRGQDVALRCDPISGHVSLFWYQQALGQGPEFLTYFQNEAQLDKSGLPSDRFFAERPEGSVSTLKIQRTQQEDSAVYLCASSLVSGGRGYTFGSGTRLTVV.

This chain uses TRBV30 with TRBJ2-7; maybe TRBD2 (5 bases). CDR3 size: 15 residues. Germline values: CDR1 GTSNPN, CDR2 SVGIG (reference sequence). V was cut by 4 bases and J by 3 bases, with 19 bases left in between. This chain's CDR3 is CAWNGEGIEIYEQYF. The DNA of the CDR3 is TGTGCCTGGAACGGCGAGGGAATTGAAATCTACGAGCAGTACTTC.